The rows below give T cell receptor beta chains drawn from one sample of a study of blood T cells in healthy people across ages. TCRdb reprocessed the 5' RACE reads via MiXCR and lists one record per CDR3 protein. The table shows about 1.5 million distinct CDR3 sequences, with approximately 42% occurring only once. The sequencing input was blood. The receptor source for this set is a woman aged 18 to 35 in good health. Both conserved end residues are part of each CDR3. D genes are given only for firm matches. The listing skips clone size in some rows; elsewhere it reads once, few, many or a size class.

V gene,J gene,D gene,clone size,CDR3 protein,CDR3 DNA
TRBV7-9,TRBJ2-5,NA,NA,CASSFRPGVEETQYF,TGTGCCAGCAGCTTCAGACCAGGGGTAGAGGAGACCCAGTACTTC
TRBV6-2/TRBV6-3,TRBJ1-1,TRBD1,few,CASGKGGTGATEAFF,TGTGCCAGCGGAAAAGGAGGGACAGGGGCCACTGAAGCTTTCTTT
TRBV12-3/TRBV12-4,TRBJ1-2,NA,NA,CASSSPPTPTYGYTF,TGTGCCAGCAGTTCCCCCCCCACACCAACTTATGGCTACACCTTC
TRBV13,TRBJ2-3,NA,NA,CASSRQGGVSTDTQYF,TGTGCCAGCAGCCGCCAAGGCGGGGTGAGCACAGATACGCAGTATTTT
TRBV27,TRBJ2-7,NA,NA,CASSLHPNSYEQYF,TGTGCCAGCAGTTTACACCCCAACAGTTACGAGCAGTACTTC
TRBV7-2,TRBJ2-5,NA,many,CASSFGSTDEQYF,TGTGCCAGCAGCTTCGGGAGTACGGATGAGCAGTACTTC
TRBV20-1,TRBJ2-7,NA,NA,CSARAQSSYEQYF,TGCAGTGCTAGGGCCCAGAGCTCCTACGAGCAGTACTTC
TRBV12-3/TRBV12-4,TRBJ2-1,TRBD1,NA,CASTPGQGTYNEQFF,TGTGCCAGCACCCCGGGACAGGGCACCTACAATGAGCAGTTCTTC
TRBV6-6,TRBJ1-2,NA,NA,CASSYESTGHYGYTF,TGTGCCAGCAGTTATGAGTCAACAGGCCACTATGGCTACACCTTC
TRBV12-3/TRBV12-4,TRBJ2-4,NA,NA,CASSNIARDIQYF,TGTGCCAGCAGTAACATAGCGAGGGACATTCAGTACTTC
TRBV20-1,TRBJ1-5,TRBD1,NA,CSARVGGRGRNQPQHF,TGCAGTGCTAGAGTCGGCGGCAGGGGGCGGAATCAGCCCCAGCATTTT
TRBV30,TRBJ2-7,TRBD1,many,CAWSLPRQGIRTEQYF,TGTGCCTGGAGTCTACCAAGACAGGGTATACGAACCGAGCAGTACTTC
TRBV24-1,TRBJ2-3,TRBD2,NA,CATSDVRGEGDTQYF,TGTGCCACCAGTGATGTGCGGGGGGAAGGAGATACGCAGTATTTT
TRBV20-1,TRBJ2-3,TRBD2,NA,CSARKAGGLLGTDTQYF,TGCAGTGCTAGAAAAGCGGGGGGCCTATTAGGCACAGATACGCAGTATTTT
TRBV7-9,TRBJ2-2,NA,NA,CASSFYGTNTGELFF,TGTGCCAGCAGCTTCTACGGGACGAACACCGGGGAGCTGTTTTTT
TRBV5-1,TRBJ1-5,NA,NA,CASSLGPQGQPQHF,TGCGCCAGCAGCTTAGGCCCTCAGGGTCAGCCCCAGCATTTT
TRBV29-1,TRBJ1-2,TRBD1,NA,CSVLGQGLFGYTF,TGCAGCGTATTGGGACAGGGCCTTTTTGGCTACACCTTC
TRBV3-1,TRBJ2-7,NA,NA,CASSPAWTSKHEQYF,TGTGCCAGCAGCCCCGCTTGGACATCAAAACACGAGCAGTACTTC
TRBV9,TRBJ1-2,TRBD1,few,CASSRTGGTTIGLYTF,TGTGCCAGCAGCCGGACAGGGGGCACAACCATCGGTCTCTACACCTTC
TRBV27,TRBJ1-3,NA,few,CASSLGGGGNTIYF,TGTGCCAGCAGTTTAGGGGGCGGTGGAAACACCATATATTTT
TRBV12-3/TRBV12-4,TRBJ2-7,NA,few,CASSSTNTAHYEQYF,TGTGCCAGCAGTTCAACTAACACTGCCCACTACGAGCAGTACTTC
TRBV12-5,TRBJ2-4,NA,NA,CASGLVTGDIQYF,TGTGCTAGTGGTTTGGTTACCGGGGACATTCAGTACTTC
TRBV5-1,TRBJ1-1,TRBD1,NA,CASSFRQGNEAFF,TGCGCCAGCAGCTTCCGACAGGGCAATGAAGCTTTCTTT
TRBV20-1,TRBJ2-7,TRBD2,NA,CSAYPGLAFDEQYF,TGCAGTGCTTATCCGGGACTAGCCTTCGACGAGCAGTACTTC
TRBV5-1,TRBJ2-1,NA,NA,CASRLSSSEQFF,TGCGCCAGCAGACTGTCTAGCTCTGAGCAGTTCTTC
TRBV7-9,TRBJ2-7,NA,NA,CASRDKRYEQYF,TGTGCCAGCAGGGACAAGCGCTACGAGCAGTACTTC
TRBV12-3/TRBV12-4,TRBJ2-4,TRBD1,NA,CASSGDRGRWTRYF,TGTGCCAGCAGTGGGGACAGGGGGCGTTGGACCCGGTACTTC
TRBV15,TRBJ2-1,NA,NA,CATSSEARGAFLKQFF,TGTGCCACCAGCAGTGAAGCTCGGGGGGCATTCCTAAAGCAGTTCTTC
TRBV28,TRBJ2-3,NA,few,CASRRLLVSTDTQYF,TGTGCCAGCAGAAGGTTGCTGGTTAGCACAGATACGCAGTATTTT
TRBV12-3/TRBV12-4,TRBJ2-1,NA,NA,CASSLIGPQVDEQFF,TGTGCCAGCAGTTTAATAGGGCCGCAGGTGGATGAGCAGTTCTTC
TRBV6-2/TRBV6-3,TRBJ2-4,NA,NA,CASSYAGTALAKNIQYF,TGTGCCAGCAGTTACGCTGGGACGGCCTTAGCCAAAAACATTCAGTACTTC
TRBV4-1,TRBJ1-5,NA,NA,CASSPRVRGAAIPNQPQHF,TGCGCCAGCAGCCCCAGGGTACGAGGGGCGGCGATTCCTAATCAGCCCCAGCATTTT
TRBV7-9,TRBJ1-1,TRBD1,NA,CASSLGQGRETEAFF,TGTGCCAGCAGCTTAGGACAGGGGAGGGAGACTGAAGCTTTCTTT
TRBV4-1,TRBJ2-1,NA,NA,CASSNPGRSSYNEQFF,TGCGCCAGCAGCAATCCGGGACGGAGCTCCTACAATGAGCAGTTCTTC
TRBV12-3/TRBV12-4,TRBJ2-1,TRBD2,many,CASSRPTSGLINEQFF,TGTGCCAGCAGTAGACCGACTAGCGGTCTAATCAATGAGCAGTTCTTC
TRBV20-1,TRBJ2-1,NA,many,CSAETYNEQFF,TGCAGTGCGGAAACTTACAATGAGCAGTTCTTC
TRBV29-1,TRBJ1-2,TRBD1,NA,CSVKKGSGGYYGYTF,TGCAGCGTGAAGAAGGGGTCAGGGGGCTACTATGGCTACACCTTC
TRBV7-2,TRBJ2-3,TRBD2,NA,CASSGTSGGPLTDTQYF,TGTGCCAGCAGCGGCACTAGCGGGGGGCCTCTCACAGATACGCAGTATTTT
TRBV30,TRBJ1-2,TRBD1,NA,CAWGRQGSSYGYTF,TGTGCCTGGGGGAGACAGGGATCAAGCTATGGCTACACCTTC
TRBV10-3,TRBJ2-7,TRBD1,few,CAISESQGAGYEQYF,TGTGCCATCAGTGAGTCACAGGGGGCGGGCTACGAGCAGTACTTC
TRBV12-3/TRBV12-4,TRBJ1-5,NA,NA,CASSFGVTGNQPQHF,TGTGCCAGCAGTTTTGGGGTTACCGGCAATCAGCCCCAGCATTTT